The present TCR beta chain was sequenced within a study of T cells in localized non-small cell lung cancer. CDR1 and CDR2 from the germline V gene are MNHNY and SVGAGI (reference sequence). V dropped 2 bases and J dropped 8; count of bases not matched to a gene: 9. The CDR3 covers 15 residues. Sequencing used immunoSEQ multiplex PCR; TCRdb keeps in-frame clones, though not all of them. The sample shows 30,000 to 45,000 clones, about 83% of them seen only once. To note about this clone: The antigen remains unidentified.

Findings and limits, study-wide: Longer overall survival accompanied higher blood T cell density. Uninvolved adjacent lung showed peak T cell clonality, exceeding tumor.

Here the sequenced sample was peripheral blood, taken before any cancer treatment. This sequence was found in a woman aged 35-75 years with stage I lung adenocarcinoma. The rearrangement links TRBV6-6 to TRBJ2-1, with 7 bases lining up with TRBD2. The CDR3 loop is CASSYMVRGGDEQFF. CDR3 sequence (DNA): TGTGCCAGCAGTTACATGGTCCGTGGGGGGGATGAGCAGTTCTTC.